This TCR beta chain was recovered during a study of blood T cell repertoires in COVID-19. Study background: COVID-19 samples from acute and convalescent phases originated in the United States, Italy and Spain. From T cells, B-cell-depleted T cells, or PBMCs came the material, which was cDNA or gDNA.

In its sample, this clone was seen once. Per the study methods: Reference gene primer amplification in the assay estimated nucleated cell counts. Produced via immunoSEQ multiplex PCR; TCRdb's table is partial and in-frame only. V, J and clone size are those of that table, while D and trimming were read from the DNA. The sample shows under 90,000 clones, roughly four fifths of them seen only once. The CDR3 consists of 13 residues. The V end was cut by 5 bases, the J end by 2 bases, with 9 bases between. Germline CDR1 MDHEN, CDR2 SYDVKM. The chain is built from TRBV28 and TRBJ1-2; a possible D gene is TRBD1 (6 bases). This clonotype originated in a man at least 80 years old with acute or convalescent COVID-19. The sequencing input was peripheral blood. The CDR3 loop is CASSPTGNYGYTF. In DNA form, the CDR3 reads TGTGCCAGCAGTCCGACAGGAAACTATGGCTACACCTTC.